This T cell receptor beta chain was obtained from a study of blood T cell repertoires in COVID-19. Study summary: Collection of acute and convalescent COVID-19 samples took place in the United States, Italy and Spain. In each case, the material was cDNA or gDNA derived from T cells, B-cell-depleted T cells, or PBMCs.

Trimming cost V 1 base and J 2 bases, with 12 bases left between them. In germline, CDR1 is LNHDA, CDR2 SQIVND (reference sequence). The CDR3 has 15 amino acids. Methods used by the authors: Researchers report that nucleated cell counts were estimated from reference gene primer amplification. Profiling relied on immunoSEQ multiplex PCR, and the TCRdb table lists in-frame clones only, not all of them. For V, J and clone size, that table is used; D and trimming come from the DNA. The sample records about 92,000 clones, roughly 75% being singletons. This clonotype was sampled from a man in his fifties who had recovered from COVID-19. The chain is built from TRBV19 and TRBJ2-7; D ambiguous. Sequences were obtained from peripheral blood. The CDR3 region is CASSIGAERPYEQYF. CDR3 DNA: TGTGCCAGTAGTATAGGGGCAGAAAGACCCTACGAGCAGTACTTC.